The present entry profiles one TCR beta chain with its context. This clonotype was detected only a few times. The antigen it binds to is not known. No qualities accompany the bases; no much larger clone lies one base away. The data are from a study of post-analysis software for immune sequencing data (dated by TCRdb to between 2014 and 2016). Regarding the complete study: Disease courses on record covered relapsing-remitting, secondary progressive and progressive-relapsing multiple sclerosis, though some patients had no subtype annotation. The patient repertoires were compared against approximately ten previously published healthy control repertoires obtained from donors aged roughly 6 to 25 years. A subset of samples was prepared in parallel using single-end sample barcoding, then pooled and co-amplified after Illumina adapter ligation.

To demonstrate the VDJtools post-analysis software, TCR beta repertoires were profiled from the peripheral blood of about 13 young patients with multiple sclerosis. The patients with multiple sclerosis were children and adolescents between roughly 6 and 15 years of age. General conclusions and limits of the study: Patients showed significantly higher frequencies than controls for roughly five TRBV segments, among them TRBV5-6, TRBV5-1 and TRBV20-1. Compared with controls, multiple sclerosis patients had significantly lower normalized Chao1 diversity, a finding suggesting substantial peripheral T-cell clonal expansion. The control group was slightly older than the multiple sclerosis patient group. Direct clustering with F measure revealed strong co-clustering of samples prepared in the same batch, which led to a batch-effect correction.

Receptors were amplified or captured by PCR. Sequencing used an Illumina HiSeq 2500. To reduce PCR and sequencing biases, unique molecular identifiers were built into the TCR beta cDNA libraries. Every 1 to 10 million input T cells yielded some 500,000 cDNA molecules, meaning each molecule approximated one T cell. The patient libraries were prepared and sequenced using the same protocol as the earlier healthy control dataset. Samples belonging to the same batch were prepared together, multiplexed and sequenced on a shared HiSeq lane. Turning to the authors' computational methods: Raw barcoded reads were processed with MIGEC, discarding single-read molecular identifier groups before consensus assembly and CDR3 extraction. VDJtools was used for post-analysis of the clonotype tables, with diversity normalized by down-sampling every dataset to the smallest sample size. In repertoire overlap clustering, CDR3 amino acid sequences, but not nucleotide sequences, were matched to correct batch-related cross-sample contamination. The public reads were run again by TCRdb, first through fastp at Q25 and then through MiXCR, and only productive beta chains were kept. Each CDR3 protein appears once, grouped with its most common genes and DNA. The V and J calls and clone size are TCRdb's, not the authors'. The sample records about 400,000 distinct CDR3 sequences, roughly 36% of which are singletons. Clones ranked in the top ten supply about an eighth of the sample.

Between the V and J ends, shortened by 1 base and 5 bases respectively, the junction contains 16 bases. Taken from cysteine to phenylalanine, the CDR3 has 16 residues. Only CDR3 DNA is held: 48 bases, read in frame from base 1. CDR1 and CDR2, per the germline V gene (reference sequence), are SEHNR and FQNEAQ. Sequenced: blood. The rearranged segments are TRBV7-9 and TRBJ2-3; the best D guess is TRBD2, with 5 bases matching. The source is a girl aged 10 to 17 with multiple sclerosis. In nucleotides, the sequence is TGTGCCAGCAGCTTAGGGACTGGGATTGTGGGAGATACGCAGTATTTT. It specifies CASSLGTGIVGDTQYF. With all but the CDR3 taken from the reference TRBV7-9 and TRBJ2-3 genes, the full variable domain is: DTGVSQNPRHKITKRGQNVTFRCDPISEHNRLYWYRQTLGQGPEFLTYFQNEAQLEKSRLLSDRFSAERPKGSFSTLEIQRTEQGDSAMYLCASSLGTGIVGDTQYFGPGTRLTVL.